This passage covers 16 T cell receptor beta chains from one sample sequenced in a study of shared clonotypes between healthy human individuals. Naive CD8 cells lacked CD45RO, underwent positive selection for CCR7 and left out terminally differentiated effector memory CD45RA+ cells. TCRdb keeps only in-frame clones here, not all; method: immunoSEQ multiplex PCR. The data show about 2 million clones, about 95% seen once. The sample was naive CD8+ T cells sorted from blood. The receptors come from a man between 18 and 35 years old in good health.

This clone appeared once. The gene calls are TRBV7-9 and TRBJ2-5; 10 nucleotides line up with TRBD1. CDR1 and CDR2 (germline): SEHNR, FQNEAQ (reference sequence). The CDR3 has 16 residues. J was trimmed by 2 bases and V by 4 bases; bases with no gene match: 7. CDR3 residues: CASSSGTGEAQETQYF. In DNA form, the CDR3 reads TGTGCCAGCAGCTCCGGGACAGGGGAGGCACAAGAGACCCAGTACTTC.

This chain links TRBV5-6 with TRBJ1-1, with TRBD1 as a possible D gene (6 bases). CDR1 and CDR2 from the germline V gene are SGHDT and YYEEEE. The CDR3 runs to 14 residues. V dropped 3 bases and J dropped 1 base, with 10 bases sitting between them. The CDR3 region has the DNA TGTGCCAGCAGCTCCCTGACAGGGAACACTGAAGCTTTCTTT. This encodes CASSSLTGNTEAFF. Full variable domain (missing parts from reference TRBV5-6 and TRBJ1-1): DAGVTQSPTHLIKTRGQQVTLRCSPKSGHDTVSWYQQALGQGPQFIFQYYEEEERQRGNFPDRFSGHQFPNYSSELNVNALLLGDSALYLCASSSLTGNTEAFFGQGTRLTVV.

The rearrangement uses TRBV2 and TRBJ2-7; 7 bases agree with TRBD2. In germline, CDR1 is SNHLY, CDR2 FYNNEI. The CDR3 is 14 amino acids. V dropped 2 bases and J dropped 3; count of bases not matched to a gene: 4. The CDR3 spells CASSERDYRYEQYF. In DNA, the CDR3 is TGTGCCAGCAGTGAACGGGACTACCGCTACGAGCAGTACTTC.

Here the CDR3 reads CASSGDRELWTEAFF. In DNA form, the CDR3 reads TGTGCCAGCAGCGGGGACAGGGAGTTGTGGACTGAAGCTTTCTTT. The chain recombines TRBV5-4 with TRBJ1-1; 9 bases line up with TRBD1. The CDR3 extends over 15 amino acids. With V trimmed by 4 bases and J by 5 bases, 9 bases remained unmatched. CDR1 and CDR2 (germline): SGHNT, YYREEE (reference sequence).

The chain combines TRBV25-1 with TRBJ2-1; D is unclear. Deletions cut 8 bases from V and 0 bases from J, with 8 bases between. This CDR3 spans 13 amino acids. Per the germline V gene, CDR1 is MGHDK and CDR2 is SYGVNS. CDR3 amino acids: CASSYFSYNEQFF. DNA for the CDR3: TGTGCCAGCTCCTACTTCTCCTACAATGAGCAGTTCTTC. Together with reference TRBV25-1 and TRBJ2-1, the CDR3 gives the full variable domain: EADIYQTPRYLVIGTGKKITLECSQTMGHDKMYWYQQDPGMELHLIHYSYGVNSTEKGDLSSESTVSRIRTEHFPLTLESARPSHTSQYLCASSYFSYNEQFFGPGTRLTVL.

The rearrangement joins TRBV11-2 to TRBJ2-5; 12 nucleotides align to TRBD2. Trimming at V came to 5 bases and at J to 3 bases, leaving 4 bases not matched to a gene. Germline CDR1 and CDR2: SGHAT and FQNNGV. This CDR3 is 15 amino acids long. CDR3 nucleotides: TGTGCCAGCAGCCGACCTAGCGGGGGGGAAGAGACCCAGTACTTC. As protein: CASSRPSGGEETQYF.

This rearrangement joins TRBV5-4 to TRBJ1-3; TRBD1 is a possible D gene (6 bases). CDR3 length: 14 amino acids. Germline CDR1 and CDR2: SGHNT and YYREEE (reference sequence). V lost 2 bases and J 4 bases, leaving 10 bases between the germline ends. CDR3 sequence (DNA): TGTGCCAGCAGCTTACAGGGAGGCGGAAACACCATATATTTT. Translation: CASSLQGGGNTIYF. The full variable domain, completed using reference TRBV5-4 and TRBJ1-3, is ETGVTQSPTHLIKTRGQQVTLRCSSQSGHNTVSWYQQALGQGPQFIFQYYREEENGRGNFPPRFSGLQFPNYSSELNVNALELDDSALYLCASSLQGGGNTIYFGEGSWLTVV.

This rearrangement joins TRBV11-2 to TRBJ1-6; 8 bases are shared with TRBD1. Germline-derived CDR1 and CDR2 are SGHAT and FQNNGV. The CDR3 sequence is 16 residues long. With 3 bases clipped from V and 8 bases from J, the junction kept 9 bases outside the gene matches. The CDR3 region is CASSFLPGTGDSPLHF. DNA of the CDR3: TGTGCCAGCAGCTTTTTGCCCGGGACAGGAGATTCACCCCTCCACTTT. The full variable domain, with the rest looked up from reference TRBV11-2 and TRBJ1-6, is EAGVAQSPRYKIIEKRQSVAFWCNPISGHATLYWYQQILGQGPKLLIQFQNNGVVDDSQLPKDRFSAERLKGVDSTLKIQPAKLEDSAVYLCASSFLPGTGDSPLHFGNGTRLTVT.

The chain links TRBV9 to TRBJ1-4; D may be TRBD1 (6 bases). CDR3 length: 13 amino acids. The V end lost 3 bases, the J end lost 4 bases, and 7 bases lay between the germline ends. Germline V gene sequence: CDR1 SGDLS, CDR2 YYNGEE. The CDR3 sequence: CASSADSNEKLFF. Written as DNA, the CDR3 is TGTGCCAGCAGCGCGGACAGTAATGAAAAACTGTTTTTT.

As concerns this clone: At the DNA level, this CDR3 is encoded by other sequences in the same sample as well. The chain joins TRBV30 to TRBJ1-1, with unresolved D. V was shortened by 2 bases and J by 2 bases, with 3 bases between the two germline ends. The CDR3 is 11 amino acids. Germline V gene sequence: CDR1 GTSNPN, CDR2 SVGIG (reference sequence). CDR3 residues: CAWSLNTEAFF. In DNA, the CDR3 is TGTGCCTGGAGTTTAAACACTGAAGCTTTCTTT. The full variable domain, its missing parts supplied by reference TRBV30 and TRBJ1-1, is SQTIHQWPATLVQPVGSPLSLECTVEGTSNPNLYWYRQAAGRGLQLLFYSVGIGQISSEVPQNLSASRPQDRQFILSSKKLLLSDSGFYLCAWSLNTEAFFGQGTRLTVV.

The chain joins TRBV30 to TRBJ2-7; D not certain. V was cut by 2 bases and J by 6 bases, with 17 bases left in between. The CDR3 has 14 amino acids. The germline V gene has CDR1 GTSNPN and CDR2 SVGIG (reference sequence). The CDR3 sequence is CAWSRRETLAEQYF. The DNA of the CDR3 is TGTGCCTGGAGTCGCAGAGAGACCTTAGCCGAGCAGTACTTC.

V is TRBV19 and J is TRBJ2-7, with D possibly TRBD2 on 6 matching bases. The CDR3 contains 15 residues. Trimming cost V 5 bases and J 2 bases, with 16 bases left between them. CDR1 and CDR2 from the germline V gene are LNHDA and SQIVND (reference sequence). This CDR3 reads CASSPGVYVPYEQYF. CDR3 coding DNA: TGTGCCAGTAGTCCGGGGGTATACGTCCCCTACGAGCAGTACTTC.

V is TRBV21-1 and J is TRBJ2-7; the tabulated D call, TRBD1, remains unverified against the DNA. TRBV21-1 is designated a pseudogene. The CDR3 has 16 residues. CDR3 residues: CASSKPTGQGADEQYF. CDR3 nucleotides: TGTGCCAGCAGCAAACCAACGGGACAGGGGGCCGACGAGCAGTACTTC.

The chain uses TRBV4-3 and TRBJ2-7; TRBD2 matches at 14 bases. Looked up from germline, CDR1 is LGHNA and CDR2 is YSLEER. With V trimmed by 4 bases and J by 1 base, 12 bases remained unmatched. The CDR3 is 19 residues long. The CDR3 spells CASSPLVTSGRAGSYEQYF. In DNA form, the CDR3 reads TGCGCCAGCAGCCCCCTAGTGACTAGCGGGAGGGCCGGGTCCTACGAGCAGTACTTC.

This chain links TRBV6-5 with TRBJ2-1, with D perhaps being TRBD1 or TRBD2 (5 bases each). From germline, CDR1 is MNHEY and CDR2 SVGAGI. The length of the CDR3 is 15 residues. The V end was cut by 6 bases, the J end by 8 bases, with 20 bases between. CDR3 DNA sequence: TGTGCCAGCAGAACCGGGACGGTCAGGGTCGATGAGCAGTTCTTC. Protein product: CASRTGTVRVDEQFF.

The rearrangement uses TRBV5-4 and TRBJ2-7, with D tentatively TRBD1 (5 bases). Trimming removed 4 bases from V and 0 bases from J, with 8 bases in between. CDR1 is SGHNT and CDR2 is YYREEE in the germline V gene (reference sequence). The CDR3 sequence is 13 residues long. The DNA of the CDR3 is TGTGCCAGCAGCATTGACAGCTCCTACGAGCAGTACTTC. Translating it yields CASSIDSSYEQYF.